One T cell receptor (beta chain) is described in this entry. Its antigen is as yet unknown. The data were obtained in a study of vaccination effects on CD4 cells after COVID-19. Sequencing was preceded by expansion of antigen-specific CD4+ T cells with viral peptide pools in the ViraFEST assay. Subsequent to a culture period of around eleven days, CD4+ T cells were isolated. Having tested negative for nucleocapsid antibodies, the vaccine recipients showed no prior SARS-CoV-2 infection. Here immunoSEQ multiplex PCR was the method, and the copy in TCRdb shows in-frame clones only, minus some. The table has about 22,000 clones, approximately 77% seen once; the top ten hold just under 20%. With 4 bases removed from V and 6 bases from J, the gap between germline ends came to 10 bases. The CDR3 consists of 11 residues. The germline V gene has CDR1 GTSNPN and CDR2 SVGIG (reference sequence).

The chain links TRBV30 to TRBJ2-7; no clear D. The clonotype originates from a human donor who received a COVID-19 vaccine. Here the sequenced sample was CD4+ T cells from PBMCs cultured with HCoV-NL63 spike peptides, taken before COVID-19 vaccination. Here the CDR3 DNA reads TGTGCCTGGAACCGTCTGGGCGAGCAGTACTTC. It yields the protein CAWNRLGEQYF.